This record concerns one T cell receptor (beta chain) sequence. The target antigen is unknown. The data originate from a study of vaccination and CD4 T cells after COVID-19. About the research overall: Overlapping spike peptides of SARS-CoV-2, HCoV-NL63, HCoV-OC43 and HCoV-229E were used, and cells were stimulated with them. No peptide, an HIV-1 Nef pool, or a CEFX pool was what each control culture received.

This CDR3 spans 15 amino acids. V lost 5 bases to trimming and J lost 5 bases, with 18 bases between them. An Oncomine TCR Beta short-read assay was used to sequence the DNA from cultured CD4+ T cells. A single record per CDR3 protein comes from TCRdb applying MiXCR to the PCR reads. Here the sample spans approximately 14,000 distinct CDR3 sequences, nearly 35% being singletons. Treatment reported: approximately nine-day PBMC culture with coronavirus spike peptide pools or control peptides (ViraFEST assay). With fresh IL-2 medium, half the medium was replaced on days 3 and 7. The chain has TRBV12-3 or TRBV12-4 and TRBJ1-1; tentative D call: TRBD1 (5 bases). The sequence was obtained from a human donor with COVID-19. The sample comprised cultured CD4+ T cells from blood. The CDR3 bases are TGTGCCAGCAGTCCTGGGGGGGGGGTTGGGACTGAAGCTTTCTTT. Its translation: CASSPGGGVGTEAFF.